Included here is one T cell receptor (beta chain) sequence, with context. Its specificity is not known. Clones were read by immunoSEQ multiplex PCR, and TCRdb kept only the in-frame ones, dropping some. This sample has approximately 72,000 clones, with about 91% found just once. This sample is drawn from a study of OX40 agonist ivuxolimab in advanced cancers. Study information: The study gave patients intravenous ivuxolimab at 0.01 to 10 mg/kg every 2 weeks. Participants, approximately 80% male, averaged roughly 59 years of age, ranging from about 23 to 80.

Study-level findings and limits: Expanded peripheral T-cell antigen specificity went undetermined. Averaged across samples, CD8+ T cells carried more expanded clones than CD4+ did.

Sequencing used CD4+ or CD8+ T cells sorted from blood, obtained in a trial of the OX40 agonist ivuxolimab. The TCR comes from an adult with an advanced solid tumor such as melanoma, head and neck, liver or kidney cancer.

This CDR3 is CASGRQGEGYGYTF. For the CDR3, the DNA is TGTGCCAGCGGGAGACAGGGGGAGGGCTATGGCTACACCTTC. V gene TRBV6-5 combines with J gene TRBJ1-2, with 9 bases lining up with TRBD1. J was trimmed by 4 bases and V by 8 bases; bases with no gene match: 8. Germline V gene sequence: CDR1 MNHEY, CDR2 SVGAGI. This CDR3 comprises 14 residues.